This TCR beta chain comes out of a study of OX40 agonist ivuxolimab in advanced cancers. Study overall: Partial responses were seen in three patients, one with hepatocellular carcinoma and two with cutaneous melanoma. General study points: Averaged across samples, CD8+ T cells carried more expanded clones than CD4+ did.

V lost 6 bases and J lost 9; bases outside the gene matches: 10. In germline, CDR1 is MNHEY, CDR2 SVGAGI. The CDR3 sequence is 15 residues long. Notes on this clone: Its cognate antigen is unknown.

Using immunoSEQ multiplex PCR, the repertoire was profiled, and TCRdb retains in-frame clones only, with some absent. The table has more than 45,000 clones, around 83% seen once. The sequenced sample was CD4+ or CD8+ T cells sorted from blood, obtained in a trial of the OX40 agonist ivuxolimab. This TCR was sampled from an adult with an advanced solid tumor such as melanoma, head and neck, liver or kidney cancer. J is TRBJ1-6 and V is TRBV6-5; 8 bases are a match to TRBD1. The CDR3 DNA reads as TGTGCCAGCAGAAAAGGGGACAGGCTGGGTTCACCCCTCCACTTT. This sequence encodes CASRKGDRLGSPLHF.